The 12 T cell receptor beta chains given below trace back to one sample, sequenced in a study of T cells expressing NK-cell markers. TCRdb derives one entry per CDR3 protein from the 5' RACE reads, leaving out DNA. The sample's table shows 400,000 or so distinct CDR3 sequences. The sample was blood T cells: a sorted CD56 or NKG2C T cell subset, CD4+ or CD8+ T cells, or bulk PBMC T cells (not recorded which). These receptors were obtained from a woman in her forties or fifties in good health.

This chain links TRBV12-3 or TRBV12-4 with TRBJ2-1; absent DNA, TCRdb's TRBD1 call cannot be checked. CDR3 size: 13 residues. The CDR3 region is CASSLERSLGQFF.

The chain is built from TRBV6-2 or TRBV6-3 and TRBJ2-3; the D gene TCRdb calls, TRBD1, cannot be checked with no DNA. CDR3 length: 16 residues. Germline-derived CDR1 and CDR2 are MNHEY and SVGEGT. The CDR3 here is CASRGPGRRSTDTQYF.

J is TRBJ2-1 and V is TRBV7-9. Germline V gene sequence: CDR1 SEHNR, CDR2 FQNEAQ (reference sequence). The CDR3 has 13 amino acids. The CDR3 spells CASSLSLPNEQFF. Full variable domain (rest looked up from reference TRBV7-9 and TRBJ2-1): DTGVSQNPRHKITKRGQNVTFRCDPISEHNRLYWYRQTLGQGPEFLTYFQNEAQLEKSRLLSDRFSAERPKGSFSTLEIQRTEQGDSAMYLCASSLSLPNEQFFGPGTRLTVL.

The chain links TRBV11-2 to TRBJ2-1; TCRdb's D gene call, TRBD2, goes unchecked for lack of DNA. CDR1 and CDR2 from the germline V gene are SGHAT and FQNNGV. The CDR3 consists of 16 residues. CDR3 protein: CASSSPRAGAIDEQFF.

The chain uses TRBV28 and TRBJ1-1. Germline-derived CDR1 and CDR2 are MDHEN and SYDVKM. The CDR3 covers 13 residues. The CDR3 sequence: CASSLSVRKEAFF.

J is TRBJ2-1 and V is TRBV12-3 or TRBV12-4; the TRBD2 assignment by TCRdb is unverifiable without DNA. CDR3 length equals 14 residues. This CDR3 reads CASRGTGPYNEQFF.

The V gene is TRBV6-6, the J gene TRBJ2-3; the D call of TRBD2 rests on TCRdb alone, since no DNA is present to check it. Germline V gene sequence: CDR1 MNHNY, CDR2 SVGAGI (reference sequence). CDR3 length: 15 residues. The CDR3 spells CASSYFLAGEDTQYF.

The rearrangement uses TRBV29-1 and TRBJ1-1; there is no DNA to check the TCRdb D call of TRBD1. The CDR3 has 12 amino acids. Germline CDR1 reads SQVTM; CDR2 reads ANQGSEA. The chain's CDR3 is CSVVLRGVGAFF.

This chain links TRBV12-3 or TRBV12-4 with TRBJ2-1; TCRdb names TRBD2, which stays unverified in the absence of DNA. The CDR3 loop spans 15 amino acids. This CDR3 reads CASSLISGLASEQFF.

V and J are TRBV4-1 and TRBJ2-1; TCRdb designates TRBD2, a call that cannot be tested without DNA. Germline V gene sequence: CDR1 MGHRA, CDR2 YSYEKL. This CDR3 is 15 amino acids long. The CDR3 sequence is CASGTSGRGYNEQFF.

CDR3 region: CASQRTDTDTQYF. J is TRBJ2-3 and V is TRBV5-1. CDR1 SGHRS and CDR2 YFSETQ come from the germline V gene. This CDR3 contains 13 residues.

J is TRBJ2-2 and V is TRBV10-3; TCRdb outputs TRBD2, but without DNA this stays unchecked. Germline V gives CDR1 ENHRY, CDR2 SYGVKD. The CDR3 loop spans 15 amino acids. CDR3 in amino acids: CAIRGAGGDTGELFF.